These 23 T cell receptor beta chains came from one sample sequenced in a study of T cells after yellow fever vaccination. TCRdb recomputed calls from the 5' RACE reads with MiXCR, one row per CDR3 protein. The sample has fewer than 500,000 distinct CDR3 sequences, roughly a sixth seen once. Sequenced here: PBMCs, sampled before the yellow fever booster vaccination. Receptor source: a man aged 18 to 35 who received the YFV17D yellow fever vaccine.

This clonotype has just a few counts. The genes are TRBV20-1 and TRBJ1-5; tentative D call: TRBD1 (5 bases). The germline V gene has CDR1 DFQATT and CDR2 SNEGSKA (reference sequence). Trimming took 6 bases from V and 3 from J, leaving 15 bases between them. This CDR3 is built from 14 residues. In DNA, the CDR3 is TGCAGTGCAAACCGGGACGGAAACAATCAGCCCCAGCATTTT. Protein product: CSANRDGNNQPQHF.

This clonotype was seen ten or more times. The chain is built from TRBV12-3 or TRBV12-4 and TRBJ2-1; D is unresolved. V was shortened by 1 base and J by 7 bases, with 11 bases between the two germline ends. The CDR3 totals 14 residues. The CDR3 region is CASSLETPGNEQFF. The CDR3, as DNA: TGTGCCAGCAGTTTAGAGACTCCTGGGAATGAGCAGTTCTTC.

This clonotype was detected a few times. The chain recombines TRBV29-1 with TRBJ1-2; D call uncertain. Germline V lookup: CDR1 SQVTM, CDR2 ANQGSEA. V shed 4 bases and J shed 5 bases, with 14 bases lying between them. This CDR3 comprises 13 residues. CDR3 protein: CSVVRLGSYGYTF. CDR3 DNA: TGCAGCGTTGTAAGATTGGGGAGTTATGGCTACACCTTC. Full variable domain (missing parts from reference TRBV29-1 and TRBJ1-2): SAVISQKPSRDICQRGTSLTIQCQVDSQVTMMFWYRQQPGQSLTLIATANQGSEATYESGFVIDKFPISRPNLTFSTLTVSNMSPEDSSIYLCSVVRLGSYGYTFGSGTRLTVV.

This clonotype was detected only a few times. V usage is TRBV5-6 and J usage is TRBJ2-1; 7 bases fit TRBD1. This CDR3 has 13 residues. From germline, CDR1 is SGHDT and CDR2 YYEEEE. V trimming: 3 bases; J trimming: 4 bases; junction bases outside the gene matches: 1. DNA of the CDR3: TGTGCCAGCAGCTGGGGACAGTACAATGAGCAGTTCTTC. Protein sequence: CASSWGQYNEQFF.

This chain uses TRBV12-3 or TRBV12-4 with TRBJ2-7; D gene uncertain. Trimming stripped 6 bases from V and 7 bases from J, with 13 bases between. The length of the CDR3 is 12 residues. Here the CDR3 reads CASSQRLREQYF. The CDR3 bases are TGTGCCAGCAGCCAGAGACTGCGGGAGCAGTACTTC.

This clonotype was detected a few times. V and J are TRBV10-3 and TRBJ1-2; unclear D gene. V lost 3 bases and J lost 5, with 7 bases in between. The CDR3 has 12 residues. Germline V gives CDR1 ENHRY, CDR2 SYGVKD. CDR3 nucleotides: TGTGCCATCAGTGACACGTTTTATGGCTACACCTTC. Its translation: CAISDTFYGYTF.

The table lists this clonotype with a few counts. The rearrangement links TRBV20-1 to TRBJ2-3; the match to TRBD1 covers 7 bases. Germline V gene sequence: CDR1 DFQATT, CDR2 SNEGSKA (reference sequence). The CDR3 is made up of 12 amino acids. V shed 3 bases and J 5 bases; nucleotides not matched to a gene: 2. The CDR3 DNA is TGCAGTGCTAGCAGGGGGAGAGATACGCAGTATTTT. It yields the protein CSASRGRDTQYF.

This clonotype was counted ten times or more. This chain uses TRBV27 with TRBJ2-1; D unclear. The V end was cut by 5 bases, the J end by 6 bases, with 11 bases between. CDR3 length: 13 amino acids. The V gene's germline CDR1 is MNHEY and CDR2 SMNVEV (reference sequence). In DNA form, the CDR3 reads TGTGCCAGCAGTCTACGCGCCGTCAATGAGCAGTTCTTC. This encodes CASSLRAVNEQFF.

Ten or more counts support this clonotype. The V call is TRBV18, the J call TRBJ1-2; D is unresolved. Trimming removed 1 base at V and 5 bases at J, with 5 bases between. Germline CDR1 KGHSH, CDR2 LQKENI. The CDR3 spans 12 residues. The CDR3 protein is CASSPQGYGYTF. CDR3 sequence (DNA): TGTGCCAGCTCACCACAAGGGTATGGCTACACCTTC.

This chain connects TRBV5-6 to TRBJ2-3; D not resolved. V was clipped by 0 bases and J by 4 bases, with 9 bases between them. Germline CDR1 SGHDT, CDR2 YYEEEE. The CDR3 extends over 14 amino acids. The CDR3 DNA follows: TGTGCCAGCAGCTTGGATGGGCTCCCAGATACGCAGTATTTT. It translates to CASSLDGLPDTQYF.

V and J are TRBV4-1 and TRBJ2-1; possibly TRBD2 for D (5 bases). Germline assignment: CDR1 MGHRA and CDR2 YSYEKL. Trimming stripped 0 bases from V and 7 bases from J, with 10 bases between. The CDR3 is 14 amino acids. DNA of the CDR3: TGCGCCAGCAGCCAAGATTCGGGGTGGAATGAGCAGTTCTTC. It yields the protein CASSQDSGWNEQFF.

This clonotype was recorded a few times. The V gene is TRBV4-1, the J gene TRBJ1-1, with D hard to call. This CDR3 has 13 amino acids. Trimming cost V 1 base and J 4 bases, with 7 bases left between them. Germline CDR1 is MGHRA and CDR2 is YSYEKL. As DNA, the CDR3 is TGCGCCAGCAGCCAAGTGCCAGGCACTGAAGCTTTCTTT. Encoded protein: CASSQVPGTEAFF.

Many counts were recorded for this clonotype. V is TRBV18 and J is TRBJ2-1; a weak D match, TRBD2 (6 bases). Germline CDR1 KGHSH, CDR2 LQKENI. The CDR3 length is 14 residues. Trimming took off 8 bases at V and 2 bases at J, with 13 bases between the two ends. The chain's CDR3 is CASSPPGAYNEQFF. In DNA form, the CDR3 reads TGTGCCAGCAGCCCGCCGGGGGCCTACAATGAGCAGTTCTTC.

The V call is TRBV6-5, the J call TRBJ2-3, with D maybe TRBD1 (6 bases). V lost 2 bases, J lost 2 bases, and 14 bases lay in between. The CDR3 extends over 16 amino acids. CDR1 and CDR2 from the germline V gene are MNHEY and SVGAGI. In DNA, the CDR3 is TGTGCCAGCAGTTACGGGATGCAGGGGCCCACAGATACGCAGTATTTT. Amino acid sequence: CASSYGMQGPTDTQYF.

This clonotype was counted only a few times. This chain connects TRBV5-1 to TRBJ2-3; TRBD2 matches at 11 bases. Losses at the gene ends were 0 bases for V and 7 bases for J; bases not matched to a gene: 13. Germline CDR1 reads SGHRS; CDR2 reads YFSETQ. This CDR3 is built from 18 residues. The CDR3: CASSLAPRPSGGMNTQYF. In DNA, the CDR3 is TGCGCCAGCAGCTTGGCCCCTAGGCCTAGCGGGGGGATGAATACGCAGTATTTT. The entire variable domain, with the rest obtained from reference TRBV5-1 and TRBJ2-3, is as follows: KAGVTQTPRYLIKTRGQQVTLSCSPISGHRSVSWYQQTPGQGLQFLFEYFSETQRNKGNFPGRFSGRQFSNSRSEMNVSTLELGDSALYLCASSLAPRPSGGMNTQYFGPGTRLTVL.

This clonotype was counted a few times. This chain links TRBV12-3 or TRBV12-4 with TRBJ2-1; 7 nucleotides match TRBD1. This CDR3 is 14 amino acids long. Trimming cost V 6 bases and J 9 bases; bases outside gene matches: 11. This CDR3 reads CASSQQGSRGEQFF. As DNA, the CDR3 is TGTGCCAGCAGCCAACAGGGGTCTAGGGGTGAGCAGTTCTTC.

J is TRBJ1-4 and V is TRBV12-3 or TRBV12-4; weak D call: TRBD1 (5 bases). The CDR3 runs 14 residues. Trimming cost V 4 bases and J 8 bases, with 14 bases left between them. CDR3 protein: CASSSNQEGEKLFF. The CDR3 nucleotides read TGTGCCAGCAGTTCAAACCAAGAGGGGGAAAAACTGTTTTTT.

In this sample, this clonotype turned up a few times. The chain has TRBV19 and TRBJ1-1; D gene ambiguous. Trimming cost V 6 bases and J 4 bases, with 12 bases left between them. Germline lookup yields CDR1 LNHDA and CDR2 SQIVND (reference sequence). The CDR3 runs 13 residues. For the CDR3, the DNA is TGTGCCAGTAGGTGGGGATGGAGCACTGAAGCTTTCTTT. This codes for CASRWGWSTEAFF. Filled out from reference TRBV19 and TRBJ1-1, the complete variable domain reads DGGITQSPKYLFRKEGQNVTLSCEQNLNHDAMYWYRQDPGQGLRLIYYSQIVNDFQKGDIAEGYSVSREKKESFPLTVTSAQKNPTAFYLCASRWGWSTEAFFGQGTRLTVV.

The chain is built from TRBV20-1 and TRBJ1-4; no reliable D call. The germline V gene encodes CDR1 DFQATT and CDR2 SNEGSKA (reference sequence). The V and J ends lost 4 bases and 5 bases respectively, with 14 bases between them. The CDR3 length is 14 residues. CDR3 bases: TGCAGTGCTACCGAGTCAGTGCTCAATGAAAAACTGTTTTTT. Protein sequence: CSATESVLNEKLFF.

This clonotype was counted between two and nine times. The chain uses TRBV4-1 and TRBJ2-2, with 9 bases fitting TRBD1. V shed 1 base, J shed 6 bases, and the junction held 0 bases outside the gene matches. The CDR3 has 14 amino acids. Germline CDR1 reads MGHRA; CDR2 reads YSYEKL. CDR3 nucleotides: TGCGCCAGCAGCCAAGGACAGGGGGCCGGGGAGCTGTTTTTT. Its translation: CASSQGQGAGELFF.

In this sample, this clonotype turned up a few times. This chain connects TRBV6-2 or TRBV6-3 to TRBJ2-2; D perhaps matches TRBD2 (6 bases). This CDR3 is built from 12 residues. Trimming stripped 8 bases from V and 6 bases from J, with 10 bases between. Germline V gene data show CDR1 as MNHEY and CDR2 as SVGEGT. CDR3 in amino acids: CASREIPGELFF. CDR3 DNA: TGTGCCAGCCGGGAGATCCCCGGGGAGCTGTTTTTT.

In its sample, this clonotype was seen a few times. The chain carries TRBV28 and TRBJ2-7; D is perhaps TRBD2 (7 bases). The CDR3 loop spans 15 amino acids. The germline V gene has CDR1 MDHEN and CDR2 SYDVKM. V lost 2 bases, J lost 4 bases, and 15 bases lay in between. This CDR3 is CASSLAGDTEYEQYV. The CDR3 DNA follows: TGTGCCAGCAGTTTAGCGGGGGACACCGAGTACGAGCAGTACGTC.

In this sample, this clonotype turned up a few times. This rearrangement joins TRBV9 to TRBJ2-3, with D unresolved. Trimming pared 5 bases from V and 4 bases from J, leaving 5 bases between. The CDR3 is 11 residues long. CDR1 and CDR2 from the germline V gene are SGDLS and YYNGEE. The CDR3 is CASSDSDTQYF. DNA of the CDR3: TGTGCCAGCAGTGATTCAGATACGCAGTATTTT.